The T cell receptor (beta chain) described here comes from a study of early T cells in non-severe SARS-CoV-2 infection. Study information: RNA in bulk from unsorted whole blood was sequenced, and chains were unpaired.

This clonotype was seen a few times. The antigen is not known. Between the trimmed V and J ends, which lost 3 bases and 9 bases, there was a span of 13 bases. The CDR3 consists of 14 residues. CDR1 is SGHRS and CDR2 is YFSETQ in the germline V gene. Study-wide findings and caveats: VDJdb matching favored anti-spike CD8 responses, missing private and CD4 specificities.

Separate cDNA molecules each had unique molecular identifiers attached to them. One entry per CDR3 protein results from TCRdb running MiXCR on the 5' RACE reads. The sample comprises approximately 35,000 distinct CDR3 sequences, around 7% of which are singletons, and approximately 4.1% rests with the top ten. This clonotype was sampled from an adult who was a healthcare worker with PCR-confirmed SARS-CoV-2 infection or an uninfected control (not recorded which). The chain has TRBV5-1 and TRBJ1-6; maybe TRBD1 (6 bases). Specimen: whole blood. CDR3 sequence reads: CASSSRTDGSPLHF. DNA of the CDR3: TGCGCCAGCAGCTCGCGGACAGATGGTTCACCCCTCCACTTT.